These T cell receptor beta chains were read from a single sample in a study of T cell changes during pregnancy in multiple sclerosis. TCRdb keeps only in-frame clones here, not all; method: immunoSEQ multiplex PCR. The sample has about 100,000 clones; 75% to 95% are singletons. The specimen was peripheral blood, collected in the second trimester of pregnancy. The source is a female donor with multiple sclerosis, enrolled in a pregnancy study. Both conserved end residues are part of each CDR3. The D gene is left open where the match is weak. Size tells how often a clone was seen (once, few, many) or the class of an expanded clone, and some rows leave it out.

TRBV30	NA	TRBJ1-5	TRBD1	15	CAWSYTGVSNQPQHF	TGTGCCTGGTCTTATACAGGGGTTAGCAATCAGCCCCAGCATTTT
TRBV7-2	NA	TRBJ1-2	NA	17	CASSLGPDNLLNYGYTF	TGTGCCAGCAGCTTAGGGCCGGACAACCTGTTGAACTATGGCTACACCTTC
TRBV18	NA	TRBJ2-7	NA	12	CASSPEEYEQYF	TGTGCCAGCTCACCCGAGGAGTACGAGCAGTACTTC
TRBV4-1	NA	TRBJ1-1	NA	14	CASSQPGRDTEAFF	TGCGCCAGCAGCCAGCCCGGGAGGGACACTGAAGCTTTCTTT
TRBV9	NA	TRBJ1-1	TRBD1	14	CASSVVDRVNVAFF	TGTGCCAGCAGCGTAGTGGACAGGGTAAATGTGGCTTTCTTT
TRBV18	once	TRBJ2-7	NA	15	CASSPLDGTSGEQYF	TGTGCCAGCTCACCACTGGACGGGACATCCGGGGAGCAGTACTTC
TRBV7-6	NA	TRBJ2-1	TRBD1	14	CASSYRDRYNEQFF	TGTGCCAGCAGCTACCGGGACAGATACAATGAGCAGTTCTTC
TRBV6-1	NA	TRBJ1-1	NA	13	CASSERPEGEAFF	TGTGCCAGCAGTGAAAGACCCGAGGGTGAAGCTTTCTTT
TRBV5-1	NA	TRBJ2-1	NA	15	CASSLRQSGYNEQFF	TGCGCCAGCAGCTTGCGACAGTCAGGGTACAATGAGCAGTTCTTC
TRBV19	NA	TRBJ2-7	NA	15	CASTLGAGGYYEQYF	TGTGCCAGTACCCTGGGGGCAGGCGGTTACTACGAGCAGTACTTC
TRBV20-1	NA	TRBJ2-1	NA	11	CSASLLNEQFF	TGCAGTGCTAGTCTCCTCAATGAGCAGTTCTTC
TRBV6-5	NA	TRBJ1-1	NA	12	CASSTPPDKTFF	TGTGCCAGCAGTACCCCCCCTGACAAAACTTTCTTT
TRBV27	NA	TRBJ1-3	TRBD1	17	CASSPLGQLISGNTIYF	TGTGCCAGCAGTCCTTTGGGACAGCTTATCTCTGGAAACACCATATATTTT
TRBV6-5	NA	TRBJ2-3	NA	13	CASGHPTTDTQYF	TGTGCCAGCGGCCATCCCACCACAGATACGCAGTATTTT
TRBV6-4	NA	TRBJ2-2	TRBD2	19	CASSAPGLAERSNTGELFF	TGTGCCAGCAGTGCCCCGGGACTAGCGGAGCGCTCCAACACCGGGGAGCTGTTTTTT
TRBV10-3	NA	TRBJ2-7	TRBD2	15	CAIRGGGRASYEQYF	TGTGCCATCAGGGGGGGCGGGAGGGCCTCCTACGAGCAGTACTTC
TRBV6-1	NA	TRBJ1-1	NA	14	CASKWGGVNTEAFF	TGTGCCAGCAAATGGGGCGGGGTGAACACTGAAGCTTTCTTT
TRBV19	NA	TRBJ1-2	NA	12	CASSENSYGYTF	TGTGCCAGTAGTGAAAACAGTTATGGCTACACCTTC
TRBV5-4	once	TRBJ1-2	NA	13	CASSLDREYGYTF	TGTGCCAGCAGCTTGGACAGGGAGTATGGCTACACCTTC
TRBV19	NA	TRBJ1-1	NA	15	CASSITGQLNTEAFF	TGTGCCAGTAGTATTACCGGACAGCTGAACACTGAAGCTTTCTTT
TRBV28	NA	TRBJ2-1	TRBD2	15	CASSPPGLAVNEQFF	TGTGCCAGCAGCCCCCCGGGACTAGCGGTTAATGAGCAGTTCTTC
TRBV28	NA	TRBJ1-5	NA	15	CASSRRQGMNQPQHF	TGTGCCAGCAGTAGGCGGCAGGGCATGAATCAGCCCCAGCATTTT
TRBV19	NA	TRBJ2-5	NA	13	CASSIQTAAPQYF	TGTGCCAGTAGCATACAAACGGCAGCGCCCCAGTACTTC
TRBV5-1	NA	TRBJ2-7	NA	18	CASSTEPSSPARSYEQYF	TGCGCCAGCAGCACAGAACCATCATCCCCTGCGCGCTCCTACGAGCAGTACTTC
TRBV6-5	NA	TRBJ1-2	NA	12	CASSPRNYGYTF	TGTGCCAGCAGTCCCCGGAACTATGGCTACACCTTC
TRBV28	NA	TRBJ2-5	NA	13	CASSLPPSETQYF	TGTGCCAGCAGTTTACCCCCCTCAGAGACCCAGTACTTC
TRBV29-1	NA	TRBJ1-1	NA	13	CSVAWAGDTEAFF	TGCAGCGTGGCGTGGGCAGGGGACACTGAAGCTTTCTTT
TRBV29-1	once	TRBJ2-7	TRBD2	16	CSVEDWASGSRYEQYF	TGCAGCGTTGAAGATTGGGCTAGCGGGAGTCGGTACGAGCAGTACTTC